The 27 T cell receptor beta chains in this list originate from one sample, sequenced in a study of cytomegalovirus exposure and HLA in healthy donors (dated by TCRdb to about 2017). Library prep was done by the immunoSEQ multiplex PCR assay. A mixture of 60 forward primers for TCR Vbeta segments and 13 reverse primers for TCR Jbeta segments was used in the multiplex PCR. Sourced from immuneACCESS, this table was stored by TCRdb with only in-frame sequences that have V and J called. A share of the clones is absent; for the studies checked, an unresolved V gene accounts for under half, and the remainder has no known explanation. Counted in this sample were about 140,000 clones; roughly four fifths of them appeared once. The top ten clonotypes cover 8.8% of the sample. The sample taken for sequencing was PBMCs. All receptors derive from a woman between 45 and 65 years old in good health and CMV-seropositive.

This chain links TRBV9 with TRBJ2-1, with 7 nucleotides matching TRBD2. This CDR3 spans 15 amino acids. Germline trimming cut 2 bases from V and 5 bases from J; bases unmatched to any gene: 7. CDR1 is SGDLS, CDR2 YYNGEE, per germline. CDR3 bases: TGTGCCAGCAGCGTTCGAACGGGGGGACACAATGAGCAGTTCTTC. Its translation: CASSVRTGGHNEQFF.

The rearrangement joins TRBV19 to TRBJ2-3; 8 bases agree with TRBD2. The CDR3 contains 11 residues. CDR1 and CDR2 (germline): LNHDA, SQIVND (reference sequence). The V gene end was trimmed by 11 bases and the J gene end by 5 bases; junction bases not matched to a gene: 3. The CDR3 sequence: CAAGGVDTQYF. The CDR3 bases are TGTGCCGCGGGGGGCGTAGATACGCAGTATTTT.

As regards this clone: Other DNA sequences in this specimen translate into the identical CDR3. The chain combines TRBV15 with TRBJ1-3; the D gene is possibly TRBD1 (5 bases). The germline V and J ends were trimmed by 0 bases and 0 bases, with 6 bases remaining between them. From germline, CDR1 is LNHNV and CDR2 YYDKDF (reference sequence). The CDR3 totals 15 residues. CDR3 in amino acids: CATSRDRGSGNTIYF. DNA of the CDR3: TGTGCCACCAGCAGAGATAGGGGCTCTGGAAACACCATATATTTT.

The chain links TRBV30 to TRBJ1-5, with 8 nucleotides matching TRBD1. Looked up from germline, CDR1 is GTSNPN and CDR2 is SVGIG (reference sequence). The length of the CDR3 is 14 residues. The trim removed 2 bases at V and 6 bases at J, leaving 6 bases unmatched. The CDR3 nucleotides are TGTGCCTGGAGTCGGACAGGGAGGGGTCAGCCCCAGCATTTT. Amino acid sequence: CAWSRTGRGQPQHF. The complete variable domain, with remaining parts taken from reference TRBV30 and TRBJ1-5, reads SQTIHQWPATLVQPVGSPLSLECTVEGTSNPNLYWYRQAAGRGLQLLFYSVGIGQISSEVPQNLSASRPQDRQFILSSKKLLLSDSGFYLCAWSRTGRGQPQHFGDGTRLSIL.

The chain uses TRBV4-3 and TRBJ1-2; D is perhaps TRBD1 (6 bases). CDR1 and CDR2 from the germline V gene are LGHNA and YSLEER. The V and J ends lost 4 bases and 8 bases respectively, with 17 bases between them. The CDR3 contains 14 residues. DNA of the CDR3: TGCGCCAGCAGCCCAGAGCGGACAGTAGGAGGCTACACCTTC. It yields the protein CASSPERTVGGYTF.

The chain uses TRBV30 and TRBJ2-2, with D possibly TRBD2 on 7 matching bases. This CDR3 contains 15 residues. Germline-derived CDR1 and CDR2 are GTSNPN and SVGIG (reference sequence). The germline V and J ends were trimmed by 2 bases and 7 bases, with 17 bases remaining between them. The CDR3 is CAWSLHGGPGGELFF. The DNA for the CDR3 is TGTGCCTGGAGTCTACACGGGGGGCCCGGCGGGGAGCTGTTTTTT.

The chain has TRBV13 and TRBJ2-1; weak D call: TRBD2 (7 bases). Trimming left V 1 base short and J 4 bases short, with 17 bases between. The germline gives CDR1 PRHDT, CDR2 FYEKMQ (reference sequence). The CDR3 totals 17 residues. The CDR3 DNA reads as TGTGCCAGCAGCTTAGCGGGGGGCCCCTATTTTTACAATGAGCAGTTCTTC. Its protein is CASSLAGGPYFYNEQFF.

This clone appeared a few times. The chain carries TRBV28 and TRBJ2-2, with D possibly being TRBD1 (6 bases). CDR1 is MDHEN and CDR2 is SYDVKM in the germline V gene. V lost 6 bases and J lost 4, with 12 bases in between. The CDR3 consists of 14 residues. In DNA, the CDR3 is TGTGCCAGCAGCTCCGGACAGTCCACCGGGGAGCTGTTTTTT. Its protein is CASSSGQSTGELFF.

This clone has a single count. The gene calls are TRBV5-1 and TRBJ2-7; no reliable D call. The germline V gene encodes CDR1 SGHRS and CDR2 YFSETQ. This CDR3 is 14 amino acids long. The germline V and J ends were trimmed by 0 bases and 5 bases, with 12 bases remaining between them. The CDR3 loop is CASSLVDGGHEQYF. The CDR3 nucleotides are TGCGCCAGCAGCTTGGTTGACGGCGGCCACGAGCAGTACTTC. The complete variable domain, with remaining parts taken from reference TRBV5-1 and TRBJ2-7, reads KAGVTQTPRYLIKTRGQQVTLSCSPISGHRSVSWYQQTPGQGLQFLFEYFSETQRNKGNFPGRFSGRQFSNSRSEMNVSTLELGDSALYLCASSLVDGGHEQYFGPGTRLTVT.

CDR3 bases: TGTGCCAGCAGTGGGGGCGTTGAAGCTTTCTTT. Its protein is CASSGGVEAFF. The gene calls are TRBV28 and TRBJ1-1, with D maybe TRBD1 (6 bases). Trimming pared 5 bases from V and 7 bases from J, leaving 8 bases between. The CDR3 length is 11 residues. Germline V gene lookup returns CDR1 MDHEN and CDR2 SYDVKM.

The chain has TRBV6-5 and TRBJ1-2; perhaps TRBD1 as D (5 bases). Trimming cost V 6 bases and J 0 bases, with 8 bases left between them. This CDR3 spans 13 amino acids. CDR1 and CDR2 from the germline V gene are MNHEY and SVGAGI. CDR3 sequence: CASRQTANYGYTF. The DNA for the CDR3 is TGTGCCAGCAGACAGACAGCTAACTATGGCTACACCTTC.

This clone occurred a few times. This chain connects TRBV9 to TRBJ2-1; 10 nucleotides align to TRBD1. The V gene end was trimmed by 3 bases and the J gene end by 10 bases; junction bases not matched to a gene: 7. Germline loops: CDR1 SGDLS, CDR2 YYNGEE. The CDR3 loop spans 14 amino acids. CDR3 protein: CASSAGDRGYEQFF. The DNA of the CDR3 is TGTGCCAGCAGCGCAGGGGACAGGGGATACGAGCAGTTCTTC.

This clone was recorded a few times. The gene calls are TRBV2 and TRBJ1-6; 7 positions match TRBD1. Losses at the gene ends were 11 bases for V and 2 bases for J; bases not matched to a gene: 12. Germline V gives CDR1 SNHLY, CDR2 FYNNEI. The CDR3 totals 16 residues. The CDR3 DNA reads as TGTGCCGGACGACAGGGCAGGAGCACCTATAATTCACCCCTCCACTTT. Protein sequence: CAGRQGRSTYNSPLHF.

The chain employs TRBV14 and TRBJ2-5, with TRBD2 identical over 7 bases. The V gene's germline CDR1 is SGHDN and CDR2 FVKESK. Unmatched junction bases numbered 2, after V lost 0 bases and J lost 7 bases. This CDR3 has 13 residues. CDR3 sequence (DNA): TGTGCCAGCAGCCAAGATACGGGGGGGACCCAGTACTTC. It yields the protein CASSQDTGGTQYF. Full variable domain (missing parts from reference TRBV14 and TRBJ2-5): EAGVTQFPSHSVIEKGQTVTLRCDPISGHDNLYWYRRVMGKEIKFLLHFVKESKQDESGMPNNRFLAERTGGTYSTLKVQPAELEDSGVYFCASSQDTGGTQYFGPGTRLLVL.

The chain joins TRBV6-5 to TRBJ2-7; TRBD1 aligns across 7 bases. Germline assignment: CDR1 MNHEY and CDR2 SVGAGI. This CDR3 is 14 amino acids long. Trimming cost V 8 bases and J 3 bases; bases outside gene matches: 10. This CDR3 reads CASRPTDRRYEQYF. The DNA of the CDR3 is TGTGCCAGCCGACCAACGGACAGGCGCTACGAGCAGTACTTC.

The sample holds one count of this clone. CDR3 in DNA: TGCGCCAGCAGCTTGGAGGTCGAGGGAGAGCAGTACTTC. It yields the protein CASSLEVEGEQYF. This chain links TRBV5-1 with TRBJ2-7, with D possibly being TRBD2 (5 bases). Germline CDR1 SGHRS, CDR2 YFSETQ. The V gene lost 0 bases and the J gene lost 7 bases, with 11 bases spanning the gap. CDR3 length: 13 amino acids.

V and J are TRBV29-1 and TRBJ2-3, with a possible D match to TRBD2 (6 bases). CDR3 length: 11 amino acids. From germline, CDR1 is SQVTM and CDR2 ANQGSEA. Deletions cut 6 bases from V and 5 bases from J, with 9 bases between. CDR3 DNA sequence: TGCAGCGTCGGGGGAGTAGATACGCAGTATTTT. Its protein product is CSVGGVDTQYF.

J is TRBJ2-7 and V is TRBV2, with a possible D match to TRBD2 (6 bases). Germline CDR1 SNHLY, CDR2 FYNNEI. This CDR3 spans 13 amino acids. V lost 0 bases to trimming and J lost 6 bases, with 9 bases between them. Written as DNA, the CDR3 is TGTGCCAGCAGTGAAGCCAGGAGGGGCGAGCAGTACTTC. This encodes CASSEARRGEQYF.

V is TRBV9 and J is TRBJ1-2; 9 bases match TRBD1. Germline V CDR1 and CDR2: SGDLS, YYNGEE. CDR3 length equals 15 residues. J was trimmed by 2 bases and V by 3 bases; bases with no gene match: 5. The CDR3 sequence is CASSAWTGVNYGYTF. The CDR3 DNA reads TGTGCCAGCAGCGCTTGGACAGGGGTAAACTATGGCTACACCTTC.

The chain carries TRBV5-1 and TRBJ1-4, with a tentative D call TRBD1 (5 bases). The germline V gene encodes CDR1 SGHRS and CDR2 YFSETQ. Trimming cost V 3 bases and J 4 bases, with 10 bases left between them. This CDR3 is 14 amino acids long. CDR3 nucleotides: TGCGCCAGCAGCTACGGACAACATAATGAAAAACTGTTTTTT. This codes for CASSYGQHNEKLFF.

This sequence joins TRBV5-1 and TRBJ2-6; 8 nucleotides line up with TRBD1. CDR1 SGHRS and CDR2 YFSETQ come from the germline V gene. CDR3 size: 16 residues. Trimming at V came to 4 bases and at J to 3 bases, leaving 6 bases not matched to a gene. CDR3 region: CASSPTGASGANVLTF. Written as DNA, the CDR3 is TGCGCCAGCAGCCCGACAGGGGCTAGTGGGGCCAACGTCCTGACTTTC.

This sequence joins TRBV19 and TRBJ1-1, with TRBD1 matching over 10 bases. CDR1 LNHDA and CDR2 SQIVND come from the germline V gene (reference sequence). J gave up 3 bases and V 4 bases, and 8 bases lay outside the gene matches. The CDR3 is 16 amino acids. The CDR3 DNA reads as TGTGCCAGTAGTACCAAGAGGACAGGGGGGGACACTGAAGCTTTCTTT. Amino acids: CASSTKRTGGDTEAFF. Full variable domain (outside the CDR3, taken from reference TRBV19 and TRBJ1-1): DGGITQSPKYLFRKEGQNVTLSCEQNLNHDAMYWYRQDPGQGLRLIYYSQIVNDFQKGDIAEGYSVSREKKESFPLTVTSAQKNPTAFYLCASSTKRTGGDTEAFFGQGTRLTVV.

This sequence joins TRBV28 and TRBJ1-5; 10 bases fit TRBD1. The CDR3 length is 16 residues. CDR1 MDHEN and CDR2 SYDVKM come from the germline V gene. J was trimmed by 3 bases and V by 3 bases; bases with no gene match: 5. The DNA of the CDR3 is TGTGCCAGCAGTTTGGGGACAGGGGCTGTCAATCAGCCCCAGCATTTT. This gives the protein CASSLGTGAVNQPQHF.

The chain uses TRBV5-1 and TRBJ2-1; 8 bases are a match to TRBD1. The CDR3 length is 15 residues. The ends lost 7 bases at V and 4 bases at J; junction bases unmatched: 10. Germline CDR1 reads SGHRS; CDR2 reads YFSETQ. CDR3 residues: CASRPPGGAYNEQFF. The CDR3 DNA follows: TGCGCCAGCCGGCCGCCAGGGGGCGCATACAATGAGCAGTTCTTC.

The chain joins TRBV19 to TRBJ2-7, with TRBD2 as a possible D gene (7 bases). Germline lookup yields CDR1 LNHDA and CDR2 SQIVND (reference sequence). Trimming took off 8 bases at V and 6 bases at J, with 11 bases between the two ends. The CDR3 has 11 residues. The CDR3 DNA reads TGTGCCAGTTGGGAGGGGGGCGAGCAGTACTTC. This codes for CASWEGGEQYF.

The CDR3 sequence: CASSFSGGDSYEQYF. In DNA form, the CDR3 reads TGTGCCAGTAGTTTTAGCGGGGGGGACTCCTACGAGCAGTACTTC. The chain uses TRBV19 and TRBJ2-7, with 11 bases that match TRBD2. CDR1 and CDR2 (germline): LNHDA, SQIVND (reference sequence). The CDR3 spans 15 residues. V shed 5 bases, J shed 0 bases, and the junction held 3 bases outside the gene matches.

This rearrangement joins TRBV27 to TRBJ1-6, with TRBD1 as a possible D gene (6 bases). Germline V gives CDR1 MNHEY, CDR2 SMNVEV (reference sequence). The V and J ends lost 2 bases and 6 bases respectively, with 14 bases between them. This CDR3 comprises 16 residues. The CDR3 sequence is CASSLTGRGGNSPLHF. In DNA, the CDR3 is TGTGCCAGCAGTTTAACAGGCCGAGGGGGTAATTCACCCCTCCACTTT.